The clone carrying this TCR beta chain was detected a few times. In germline, CDR1 is SEHNR, CDR2 FQNEAQ (reference sequence). CDR3 length equals 15 residues. After removal of 5 bases from V and 2 bases from J, the junction contained 4 bases not matched to a gene. Each CDR3 protein is one row after TCRdb ran MiXCR on the 5' RACE reads. The sample consists of 21,000 or so distinct CDR3 sequences, less than 5.5% of them appearing once. The entry originates in a study of early T cells in non-severe SARS-CoV-2 infection. This TCR was sampled from an adult who was a healthcare worker with PCR-confirmed SARS-CoV-2 infection or an uninfected control (not recorded which). Sequenced input: whole blood. The V and J genes are TRBV7-9 and TRBJ2-1, with 9 bases that match TRBD1. In DNA form, the CDR3 reads TGTGCCAGCAGCCTAGGACAGGGGACCTACAATGAGCAGTTCTTC. It translates to CASSLGQGTYNEQFF.